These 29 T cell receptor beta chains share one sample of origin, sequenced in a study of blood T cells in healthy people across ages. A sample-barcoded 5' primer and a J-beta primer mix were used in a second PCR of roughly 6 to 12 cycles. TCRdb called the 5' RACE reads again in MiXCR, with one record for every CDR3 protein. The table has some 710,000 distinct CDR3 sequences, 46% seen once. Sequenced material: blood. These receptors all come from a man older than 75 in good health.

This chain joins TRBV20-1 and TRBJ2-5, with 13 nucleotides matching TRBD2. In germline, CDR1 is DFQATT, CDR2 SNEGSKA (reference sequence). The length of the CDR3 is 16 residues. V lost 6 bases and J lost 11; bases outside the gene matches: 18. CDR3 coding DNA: TGCAGTGCCGATACTAGCGGGAGGGCCGTCCACAATGAGCAGTACTTC. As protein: CSADTSGRAVHNEQYF.

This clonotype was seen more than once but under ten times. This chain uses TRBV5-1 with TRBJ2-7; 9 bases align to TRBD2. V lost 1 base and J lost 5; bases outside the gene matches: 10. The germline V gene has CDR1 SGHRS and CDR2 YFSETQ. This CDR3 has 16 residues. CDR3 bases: TGCGCCAGCAGCTTGAGTACGGCGGGAGGGCCCAACGAGCAGTACTTC. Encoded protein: CASSLSTAGGPNEQYF.

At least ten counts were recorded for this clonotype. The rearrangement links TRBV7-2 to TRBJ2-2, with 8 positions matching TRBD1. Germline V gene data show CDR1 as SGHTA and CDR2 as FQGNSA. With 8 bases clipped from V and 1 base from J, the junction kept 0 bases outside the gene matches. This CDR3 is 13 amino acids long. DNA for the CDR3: TGTGCCAGCGGGACAGGGAACACCGGGGAGCTGTTTTTT. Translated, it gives CASGTGNTGELFF.

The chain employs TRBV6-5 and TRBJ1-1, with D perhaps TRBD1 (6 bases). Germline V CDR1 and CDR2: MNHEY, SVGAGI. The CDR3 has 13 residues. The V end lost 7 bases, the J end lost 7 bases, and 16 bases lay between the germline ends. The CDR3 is CASKRGQLDEAFF. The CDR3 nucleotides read TGTGCCAGCAAGCGGGGGCAATTGGATGAAGCTTTCTTT.

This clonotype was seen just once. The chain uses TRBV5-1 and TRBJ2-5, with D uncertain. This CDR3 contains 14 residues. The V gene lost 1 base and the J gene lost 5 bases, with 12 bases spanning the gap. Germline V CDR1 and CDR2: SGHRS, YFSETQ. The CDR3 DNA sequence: TGCGCCAGCAGCTTGTTAACCGGTTGGGAGACCCAGTACTTC. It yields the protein CASSLLTGWETQYF.

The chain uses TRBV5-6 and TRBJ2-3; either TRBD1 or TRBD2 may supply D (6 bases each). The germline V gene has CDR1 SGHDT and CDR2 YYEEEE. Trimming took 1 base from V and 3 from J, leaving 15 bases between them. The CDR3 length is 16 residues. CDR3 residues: CASSLQEGGRTDTQYF. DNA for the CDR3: TGTGCCAGCAGCTTGCAGGAGGGGGGCAGAACAGATACGCAGTATTTT.

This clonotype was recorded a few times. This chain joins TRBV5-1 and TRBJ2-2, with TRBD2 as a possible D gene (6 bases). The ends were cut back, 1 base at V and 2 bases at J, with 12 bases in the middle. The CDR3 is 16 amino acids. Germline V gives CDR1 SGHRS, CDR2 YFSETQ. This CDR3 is CASSLWLAENTGELFF. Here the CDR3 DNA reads TGCGCCAGCAGCTTGTGGTTAGCGGAAAACACCGGGGAGCTGTTTTTT.

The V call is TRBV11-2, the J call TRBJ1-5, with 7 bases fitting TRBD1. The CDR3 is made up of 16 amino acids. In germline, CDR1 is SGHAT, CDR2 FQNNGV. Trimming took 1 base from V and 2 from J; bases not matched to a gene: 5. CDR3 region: CASSLGVGTGNQPQHF. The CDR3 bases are TGTGCCAGCAGCTTAGGGGTGGGGACAGGCAATCAGCCCCAGCATTTT.

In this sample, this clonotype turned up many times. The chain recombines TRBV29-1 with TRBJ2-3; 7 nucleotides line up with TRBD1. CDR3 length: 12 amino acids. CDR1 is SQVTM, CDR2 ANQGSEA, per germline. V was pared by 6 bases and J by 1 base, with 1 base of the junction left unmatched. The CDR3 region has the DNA TGCAGCGTAGGGACAGGCACAGATACGCAGTATTTT. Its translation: CSVGTGTDTQYF.

CDR3 coding DNA: TGTGCCAGCAGCAATGGGACGTCTAAAGAGACCCAGTACTTC. Protein product: CASSNGTSKETQYF. The chain employs TRBV3-1 and TRBJ2-5, with D perhaps TRBD1 or TRBD2 (5 bases each). CDR1 and CDR2 (germline): LGHDT, YNNKEL (reference sequence). V was shortened by 5 bases and J by 3 bases, with 13 bases between the two germline ends. The CDR3 length is 14 residues.

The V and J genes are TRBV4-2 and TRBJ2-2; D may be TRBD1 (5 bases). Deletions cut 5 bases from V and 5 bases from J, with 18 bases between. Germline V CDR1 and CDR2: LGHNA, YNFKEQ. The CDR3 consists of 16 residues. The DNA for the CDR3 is TGTGCCAGCAGCACCCATCCAAGGGGTTGGACCGGGGAGCTGTTTTTT. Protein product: CASSTHPRGWTGELFF.

The CDR3 sequence is CASSITTGLNTEAFF. The CDR3 DNA sequence: TGCGCCAGCAGCATTACGACAGGGCTCAACACTGAAGCTTTCTTT. V gene TRBV5-1 combines with J gene TRBJ1-1, with TRBD1 matching over 7 bases. The V gene's germline CDR1 is SGHRS and CDR2 YFSETQ. The J segment lost 2 bases and the V segment lost 4 bases, leaving 8 bases of the junction unmatched. This CDR3 has 15 residues.

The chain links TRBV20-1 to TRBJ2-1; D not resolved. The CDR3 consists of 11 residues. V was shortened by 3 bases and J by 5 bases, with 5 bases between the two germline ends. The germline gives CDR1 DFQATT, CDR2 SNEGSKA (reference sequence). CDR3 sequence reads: CSASRDNEQFF. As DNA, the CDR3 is TGCAGTGCTAGCCGGGACAATGAGCAGTTCTTC.

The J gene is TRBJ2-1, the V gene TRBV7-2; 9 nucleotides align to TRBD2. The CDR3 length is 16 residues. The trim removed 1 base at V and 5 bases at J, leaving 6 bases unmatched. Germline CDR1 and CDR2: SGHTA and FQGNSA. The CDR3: CASSLEGAGGNNEQFF. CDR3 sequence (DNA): TGTGCCAGCAGCTTAGAAGGCGCGGGGGGGAACAATGAGCAGTTCTTC.

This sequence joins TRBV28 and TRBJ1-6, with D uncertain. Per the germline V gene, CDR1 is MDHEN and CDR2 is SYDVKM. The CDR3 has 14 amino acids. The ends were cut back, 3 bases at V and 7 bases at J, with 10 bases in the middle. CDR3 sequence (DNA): TGTGCCAGCAGTTTTCCGGGCTCAAATTCACCCCTCCACTTT. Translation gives CASSFPGSNSPLHF.

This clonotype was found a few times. CDR3 sequence: CASSLGAGMVIVYEQYF. The CDR3, as DNA: TGTGCCAGCAGCTTAGGGGCAGGGATGGTTATCGTTTACGAGCAGTACTTC. The chain uses TRBV7-2 and TRBJ2-7; tentatively, D is TRBD1 (5 bases). The ends were cut back, 1 base at V and 4 bases at J, with 20 bases in the middle. The CDR3 sequence is 17 residues long. CDR1 is SGHTA, CDR2 FQGNSA, per germline.

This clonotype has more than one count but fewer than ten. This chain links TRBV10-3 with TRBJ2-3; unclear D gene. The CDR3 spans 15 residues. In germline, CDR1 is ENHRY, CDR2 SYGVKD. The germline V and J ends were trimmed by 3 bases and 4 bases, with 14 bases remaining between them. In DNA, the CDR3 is TGTGCCATCAGTGACTCCGGGTCCTCCGCAGATACGCAGTATTTT. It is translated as CAISDSGSSADTQYF.

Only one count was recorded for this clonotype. The CDR3, as DNA: TGCAGCGTGGGCGGACAGCTTGCAACTAATGAAAAACTGTTTTTT. This gives the protein CSVGGQLATNEKLFF. The gene calls are TRBV29-1 and TRBJ1-4, with a possible D match to TRBD1 (6 bases). There are 15 residues in the CDR3. V dropped 6 bases and J dropped 0 bases, with 14 bases sitting between them. In germline, CDR1 is SQVTM, CDR2 ANQGSEA.

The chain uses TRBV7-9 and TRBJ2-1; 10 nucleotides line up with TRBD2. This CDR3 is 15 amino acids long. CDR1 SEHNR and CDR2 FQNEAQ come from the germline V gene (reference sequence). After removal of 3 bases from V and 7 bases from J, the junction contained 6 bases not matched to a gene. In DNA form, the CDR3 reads TGTGCCAGCAGCTTGGCAGCGGGAGGGCCGAATGAGCAGTTCTTC. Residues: CASSLAAGGPNEQFF.

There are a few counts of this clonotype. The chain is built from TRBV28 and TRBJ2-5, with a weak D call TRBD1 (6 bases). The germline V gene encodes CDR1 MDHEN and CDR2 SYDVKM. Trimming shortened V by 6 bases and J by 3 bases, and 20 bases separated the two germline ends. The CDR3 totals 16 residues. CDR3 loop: CASSPETGNPKETQYF. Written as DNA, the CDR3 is TGTGCCAGCAGCCCCGAGACAGGAAACCCAAAAGAGACCCAGTACTTC.

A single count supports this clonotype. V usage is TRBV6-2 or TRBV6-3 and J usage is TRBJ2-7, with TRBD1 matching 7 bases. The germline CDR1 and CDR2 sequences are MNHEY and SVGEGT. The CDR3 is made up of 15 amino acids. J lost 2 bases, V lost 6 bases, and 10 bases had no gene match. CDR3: CASRGGTGTAYEQYF. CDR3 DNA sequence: TGTGCCAGCAGAGGGGGAACCGGGACAGCCTACGAGCAGTACTTC.

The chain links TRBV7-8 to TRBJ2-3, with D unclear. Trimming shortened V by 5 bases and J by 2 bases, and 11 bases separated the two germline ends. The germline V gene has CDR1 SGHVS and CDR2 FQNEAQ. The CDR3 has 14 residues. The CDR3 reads CASSTVTNTDTQYF. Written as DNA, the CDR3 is TGTGCCAGCAGCACAGTGACGAACACAGATACGCAGTATTTT.

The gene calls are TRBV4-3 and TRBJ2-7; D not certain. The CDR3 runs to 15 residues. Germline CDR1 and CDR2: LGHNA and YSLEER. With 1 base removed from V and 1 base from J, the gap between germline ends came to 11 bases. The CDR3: CASSQGLGISYEQYF. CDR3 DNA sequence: TGCGCCAGCAGCCAAGGGTTAGGCATTTCCTACGAGCAGTACTTC.

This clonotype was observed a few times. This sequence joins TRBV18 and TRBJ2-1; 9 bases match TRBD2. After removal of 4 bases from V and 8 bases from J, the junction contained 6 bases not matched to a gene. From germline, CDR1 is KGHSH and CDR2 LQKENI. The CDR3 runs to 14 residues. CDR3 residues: CASSRREGSDEQFF. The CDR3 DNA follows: TGTGCCAGCTCACGGCGGGAGGGTAGCGATGAGCAGTTCTTC.

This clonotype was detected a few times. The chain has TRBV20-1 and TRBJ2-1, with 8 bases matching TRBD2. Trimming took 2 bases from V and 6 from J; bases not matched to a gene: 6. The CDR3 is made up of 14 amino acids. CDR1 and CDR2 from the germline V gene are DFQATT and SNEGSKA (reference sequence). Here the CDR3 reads CSARTGGPANEQFF. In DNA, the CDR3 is TGCAGTGCTAGAACGGGAGGGCCTGCCAATGAGCAGTTCTTC.

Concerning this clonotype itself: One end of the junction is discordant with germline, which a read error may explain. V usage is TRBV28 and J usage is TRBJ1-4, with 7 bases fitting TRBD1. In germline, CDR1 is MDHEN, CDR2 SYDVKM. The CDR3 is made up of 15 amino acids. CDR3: CAGSLSARGNEKLFF. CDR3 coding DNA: TGTGCCGGCAGTTTATCAGCCAGGGGGAATGAAAAACTGTTTTTT.

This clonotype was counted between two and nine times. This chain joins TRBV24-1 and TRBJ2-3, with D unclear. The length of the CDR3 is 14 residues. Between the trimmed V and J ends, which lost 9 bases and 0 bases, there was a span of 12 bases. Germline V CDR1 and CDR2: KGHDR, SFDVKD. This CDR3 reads CATGESGSTDTQYF. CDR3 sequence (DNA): TGTGCCACCGGAGAAAGTGGGAGCACAGATACGCAGTATTTT.

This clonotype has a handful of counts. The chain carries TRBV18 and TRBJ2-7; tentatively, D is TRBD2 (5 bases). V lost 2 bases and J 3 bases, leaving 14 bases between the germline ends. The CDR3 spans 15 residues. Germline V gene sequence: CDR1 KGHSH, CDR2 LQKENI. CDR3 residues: CASSPVERTDYEQYF. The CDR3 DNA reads TGTGCCAGCTCACCAGTCGAGCGGACTGACTACGAGCAGTACTTC.

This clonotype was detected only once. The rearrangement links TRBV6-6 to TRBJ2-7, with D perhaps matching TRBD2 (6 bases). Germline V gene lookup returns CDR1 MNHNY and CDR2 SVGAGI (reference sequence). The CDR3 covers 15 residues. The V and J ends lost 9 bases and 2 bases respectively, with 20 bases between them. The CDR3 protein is CASSRVGGKPYEQYF. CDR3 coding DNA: TGTGCCAGTAGTAGGGTCGGGGGTAAGCCCTACGAGCAGTACTTC.